The rows below give T cell receptor beta chains drawn from one sample of a study of response to subunit inactivated influenza vaccine. TCRdb itself ran the RT-PCR reads through MiXCR, one entry per CDR3 protein. Altogether more than 150,000 distinct CDR3 sequences are present, around 9% being singletons, with the ten largest covering approximately 11%. The sequenced sample was non-naive T cells sorted from PBMCs, obtained on the day of vaccination. The receptors were gathered from a man aged 50 or older who received an inactivated influenza vaccine. The CDR3 runs from the conserved cysteine through the conserved F or W. Each record gives: clone size, V gene, J gene, D gene, CDR3 DNA, CDR3 protein. A D gene is named only where the DNA matches it firmly. The listing skips clone size in some rows; elsewhere it reads once, few, many or a size class.

size: .; V: TRBV12-3/TRBV12-4; J: TRBJ2-1; D: TRBD2; DNA: TGTGCCAGCAGTTTTGGGACTACCAATGAGCAGTTCTTC; CDR3: CASSFGTTNEQFF
size: few; V: TRBV28; J: TRBJ2-3; D: TRBD2; DNA: TGTGCCAGCAGTTTACCTAGCGGGATAGATACGCAGTATTTT; CDR3: CASSLPSGIDTQYF
size: .; V: TRBV12-3/TRBV12-4; J: TRBJ2-5; D: .; DNA: TGTGCCAGCAGTTTAAGAAGGACACAAGAGACCCAGTACTTC; CDR3: CASSLRRTQETQYF
size: few; V: TRBV12-3/TRBV12-4; J: TRBJ2-5; D: .; DNA: TGTGCCAGCAGTTTCGAGGGTCAGACCCAGTACTTC; CDR3: CASSFEGQTQYF
size: .; V: TRBV4-2; J: TRBJ1-4; D: TRBD1; DNA: TGTGCCAGCAGCCAAGGGTCCCCCCGGGACAGGGGCGAAAAACTGTTTTTT; CDR3: CASSQGSPRDRGEKLFF
size: few; V: TRBV5-1; J: TRBJ1-1; D: .; DNA: TGCGCCAGCAGCTCATGGCCCCAGGGACAGAACACTGAAGCTTTCTTT; CDR3: CASSSWPQGQNTEAFF
size: .; V: TRBV5-1; J: TRBJ1-1; D: TRBD1; DNA: TGCGCCAGCAGCTTGGGACAGGGGGAACTCACTGAAGCTTTCTTT; CDR3: CASSLGQGELTEAFF
size: few; V: TRBV18; J: TRBJ2-1; D: .; DNA: TGTGCCAGCTCACCACCGGGATTAGACTTTGGAAAAAACAATGAGCAGTTCTTC; CDR3: CASSPPGLDFGKNNEQFF
size: .; V: TRBV19; J: TRBJ2-7; D: .; DNA: TGTGCCAGTAGTATCGGTGGGAGCTCCTACGAGCAGTACTTC; CDR3: CASSIGGSSYEQYF
size: .; V: TRBV5-5; J: TRBJ2-5; D: TRBD1; DNA: TGTGCCAGCAACCAGGGACAGGGGGGTGAGACCCAGTACTTC; CDR3: CASNQGQGGETQYF
size: few; V: TRBV15; J: TRBJ2-5; D: .; DNA: TGTGCCACCAGCAGCCCCCTCGGTAGTAGGGGAGGCCTGGAGACCCAGTACTTC; CDR3: CATSSPLGSRGGLETQYF
size: many; V: TRBV7-9; J: TRBJ2-1; D: TRBD2; DNA: TGTGCCAGCTCTTTCTCAGCGGGAGACACTGAGTTCTTC; CDR3: CASSFSAGDTEFF
size: once; V: TRBV10-3; J: TRBJ2-5; D: .; DNA: TGTGCCATCAGTGCGGCAGGGGAACAAGAGACCCAGTACTTC; CDR3: CAISAAGEQETQYF
size: few; V: TRBV20-1; J: TRBJ2-5; D: TRBD2; DNA: TGCAGTGCTAGAGATCTGAGAAGCGGGGGGGCACAAGAGACCCAGTACTTC; CDR3: CSARDLRSGGAQETQYF
size: .; V: TRBV4-3; J: TRBJ2-1; D: TRBD1; DNA: TGCGCCAGCAGCCTGGGACAGGGGGGGAATGAGCAGTTCTTC; CDR3: CASSLGQGGNEQFF
size: many; V: TRBV10-3; J: TRBJ2-7; D: .; DNA: TGTGCCATCAGTGAGGGGGATAGCGTCGCCTACGAGCAGTACTTC; CDR3: CAISEGDSVAYEQYF
size: many; V: TRBV7-3; J: TRBJ2-3; D: .; DNA: TGTGCCAGCAGCCGCGGAGGGCCAGATACGCAGTATTTT; CDR3: CASSRGGPDTQYF
size: many; V: TRBV7-2; J: TRBJ2-4; D: TRBD2; DNA: TGTGCCAGCAGCACACGACTAGCTGGAAACATTCAGTACTTC; CDR3: CASSTRLAGNIQYF
size: many; V: TRBV5-1; J: TRBJ1-1; D: .; DNA: TGCGCCAGCAGCCGGGACCCAGACACTGAAGCTTTCTTT; CDR3: CASSRDPDTEAFF
size: many; V: TRBV18; J: TRBJ2-5; D: .; DNA: TGTGCCAGCTCACCCCATATAACCGGGGAGACCCAGTACTTC; CDR3: CASSPHITGETQYF
size: .; V: TRBV12-3/TRBV12-4; J: TRBJ1-3; D: TRBD1; DNA: TGTGCCAGCAGTTCCCGGACAGGGGGAGTTGGAAACACCATATATTTT; CDR3: CASSSRTGGVGNTIYF
size: few; V: TRBV30; J: TRBJ2-7; D: TRBD1; DNA: TGTGCCTGGAATGGCAGGGGGTACGAGCAGTACTTC; CDR3: CAWNGRGYEQYF
size: few; V: TRBV12-3/TRBV12-4; J: TRBJ1-1; D: .; DNA: TGTGCCAGCAGTTTCGACAGGAGGACTAACACTGAAGCTTTCTTT; CDR3: CASSFDRRTNTEAFF
size: few; V: TRBV6-2/TRBV6-3; J: TRBJ2-7; D: TRBD1; DNA: TGTGCCAGCAAGGGGGGGACAGGGAACTACGAGCAGTACTTC; CDR3: CASKGGTGNYEQYF
size: .; V: TRBV29-1; J: TRBJ2-5; D: TRBD2; DNA: TGCAGCGTTGAAGGAGTCAGACTAGCGGAAGAGACCCAGTACTTC; CDR3: CSVEGVRLAEETQYF
size: .; V: TRBV7-8; J: TRBJ2-1; D: .; DNA: TGTGCCAGCAGCCATAGGCGCGCAGGGGCCAATGAGCAGTTCTTC; CDR3: CASSHRRAGANEQFF
size: many; V: TRBV7-2; J: TRBJ1-1; D: .; DNA: TGTGCCAGCAGGGACAGTCCCACTGAAGCTTTCTTT; CDR3: CASRDSPTEAFF
size: .; V: TRBV19; J: TRBJ2-1; D: .; DNA: TGTGCCAGTAGTATGTCTTCAGGGAATGAGCAGTTCTTC; CDR3: CASSMSSGNEQFF
size: .; V: TRBV7-9; J: TRBJ1-3; D: .; DNA: TGTGCCAGCAGCCCCGGGTGGGAGACTGGAAACACCATATATTTT; CDR3: CASSPGWETGNTIYF
size: .; V: TRBV4-3; J: TRBJ2-2; D: TRBD2; DNA: TGCGCCAGCAGCCAAGAAAGCAGGACTAGGGGCACCGGGGAGCTGTTTTTT; CDR3: CASSQESRTRGTGELFF
size: few; V: TRBV2; J: TRBJ1-1; D: .; DNA: TGTGCCAGCAGTGTTCGGGCTCTGAACACTGAAGCTTTCTTT; CDR3: CASSVRALNTEAFF
size: few; V: TRBV5-8; J: TRBJ1-5; D: .; DNA: TGTGCCAGCAGCTTGGCTGGGAATAGCAATCAGCCCCAGCATTTT; CDR3: CASSLAGNSNQPQHF
size: .; V: TRBV14; J: TRBJ2-7; D: TRBD1; DNA: TGTGCCAGCAGCCCCAGACAGGGGGCTTTCTACGAGCAGTACTTC; CDR3: CASSPRQGAFYEQYF
size: once; V: TRBV6-4; J: TRBJ1-5; D: .; DNA: TGTGCCAGCAGTGACTCGAAACAGGTCGCCCAATATAGCAATCAGCCCCAGCATTTT; CDR3: CASSDSKQVAQYSNQPQHF
size: many; V: TRBV7-9; J: TRBJ2-7; D: TRBD2; DNA: TGTGCCAGCAGCTTGCCGGGGGGGTCCTACGAGCAGTACTTC; CDR3: CASSLPGGSYEQYF
size: .; V: TRBV7-8; J: TRBJ2-7; D: .; DNA: TGTGCCAGCAGCTATGAGGGGCCCGTCTACGAGCAGTACTTC; CDR3: CASSYEGPVYEQYF
size: .; V: TRBV20-1; J: TRBJ2-1; D: .; DNA: TGCAGTGCTAGTCAAGCGGTCAATGAGCAGTTCTTC; CDR3: CSASQAVNEQFF
size: many; V: TRBV4-1; J: TRBJ2-7; D: .; DNA: TGCGCCAGCAGCCTCAGCGGAGGGTTCTACGAGCAGTACTTC; CDR3: CASSLSGGFYEQYF
size: .; V: TRBV28; J: TRBJ2-5; D: TRBD2; DNA: TGTGCCAGCAGTTTTCCTTCGGGGGGGCATGAGACCCAGTACTTC; CDR3: CASSFPSGGHETQYF
size: many; V: TRBV5-6; J: TRBJ2-7; D: .; DNA: TGTGCCAGCAGCACCGGTCCCGGATTCCCGCAGTACTTC; CDR3: CASSTGPGFPQYF
size: many; V: TRBV18; J: TRBJ2-7; D: TRBD1; DNA: TGTGCCAGCTCACCCGGGACAGTCTACGAGCAGTACTTC; CDR3: CASSPGTVYEQYF
size: .; V: TRBV6-2/TRBV6-3; J: TRBJ1-1; D: .; DNA: TGTGCCAGCAGTTACTCGGGCCTCACTGAAGCTTTCTTT; CDR3: CASSYSGLTEAFF